This TCR beta chain originates from a study of T cell responses to AZD1222 COVID-19 vaccine. A word on this clone: Its antigen is currently unknown.

The ends lost 5 bases at V and 7 bases at J; junction bases unmatched: 10. In germline, CDR1 is MDHEN, CDR2 SYDVKM. The CDR3 loop spans 15 amino acids. Only in-frame clones appear in the TCRdb table, and some are missing; sequencing was by immunoSEQ multiplex PCR. This repertoire shows 110,000 to 150,000 clones, about nine tenths found once; its top ten account for about 4.8%. Findings and caveats of the study: Repertoire samples came only from after the peak T cell response. The study reported that nearly half of spike-specific TCRs target unmutated variant regions.

The starting material was peripheral blood, obtained on day 0 of AZD1222 vaccination. The sequence was obtained from an adult in good health. The genes are TRBV28 and TRBJ2-1; the match to TRBD2 covers 8 bases. The CDR3 nucleotides read TGTGCCAGCAGTCGCACGGGAGGGCCTACAAATGAGCAGTTCTTC. The encoded protein is CASSRTGGPTNEQFF.